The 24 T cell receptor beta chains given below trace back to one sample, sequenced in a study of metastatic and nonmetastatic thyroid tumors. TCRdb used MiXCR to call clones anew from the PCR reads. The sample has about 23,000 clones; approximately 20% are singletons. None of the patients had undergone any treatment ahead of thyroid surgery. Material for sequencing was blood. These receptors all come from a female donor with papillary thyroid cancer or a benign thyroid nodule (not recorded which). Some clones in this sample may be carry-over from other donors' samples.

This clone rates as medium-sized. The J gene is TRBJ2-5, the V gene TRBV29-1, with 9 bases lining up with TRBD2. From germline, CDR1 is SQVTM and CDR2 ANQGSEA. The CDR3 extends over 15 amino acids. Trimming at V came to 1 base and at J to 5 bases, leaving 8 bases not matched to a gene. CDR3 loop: CSVEVRSSGAETQYF. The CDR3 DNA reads TGCAGCGTTGAAGTTCGGTCTAGCGGGGCCGAGACCCAGTACTTC. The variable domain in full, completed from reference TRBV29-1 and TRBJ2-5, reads SAVISQKPSRDICQRGTSLTIQCQVDSQVTMMFWYRQQPGQSLTLIATANQGSEATYESGFVIDKFPISRPNLTFSTLTVSNMSPEDSSIYLCSVEVRSSGAETQYFGPGTRLLVL.

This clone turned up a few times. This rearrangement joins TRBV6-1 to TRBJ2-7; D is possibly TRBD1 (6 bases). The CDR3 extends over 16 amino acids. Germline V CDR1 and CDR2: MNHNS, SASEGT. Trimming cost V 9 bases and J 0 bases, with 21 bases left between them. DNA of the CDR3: TGTGCCAGTAGTTGCGCAAGGGACACGGTCTCCTACGAGCAGTACTTC. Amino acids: CASSCARDTVSYEQYF.

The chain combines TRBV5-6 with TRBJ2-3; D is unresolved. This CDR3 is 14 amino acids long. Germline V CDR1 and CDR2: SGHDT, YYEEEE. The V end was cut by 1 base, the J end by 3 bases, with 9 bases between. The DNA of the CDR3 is TGTGCCAGCAGCTTGAGGGCGCCGACAGATACGCAGTATTTT. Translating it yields CASSLRAPTDTQYF.

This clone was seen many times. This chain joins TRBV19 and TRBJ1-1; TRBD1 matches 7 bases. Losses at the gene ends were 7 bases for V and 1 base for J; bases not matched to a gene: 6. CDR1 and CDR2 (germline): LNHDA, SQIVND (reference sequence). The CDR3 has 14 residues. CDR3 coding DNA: TGTGCCAGTACCAAGACAGGGAGGAACACTGAAGCTTTCTTT. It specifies CASTKTGRNTEAFF.

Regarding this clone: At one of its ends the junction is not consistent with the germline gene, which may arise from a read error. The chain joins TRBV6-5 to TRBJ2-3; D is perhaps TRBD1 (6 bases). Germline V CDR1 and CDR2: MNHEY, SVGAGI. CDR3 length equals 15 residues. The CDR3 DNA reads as TGTGCCAGCAGTTCCAGACAGGTTGGCACATATACGCAGTATTTT. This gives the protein CASSSRQVGTYTQYF.

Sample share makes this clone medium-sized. The CDR3 loop is CASSYQMNTEAFF. The CDR3 nucleotides read TGTGCCAGCAGTTACCAAATGAACACTGAAGCTTTCTTT. The genes are TRBV6-2 or TRBV6-3 and TRBJ1-1; D not resolved. Germline CDR1 is MNHEY and CDR2 is SVGEGT. V lost 2 bases and J lost 0, with 4 bases in between. The CDR3 consists of 13 residues.

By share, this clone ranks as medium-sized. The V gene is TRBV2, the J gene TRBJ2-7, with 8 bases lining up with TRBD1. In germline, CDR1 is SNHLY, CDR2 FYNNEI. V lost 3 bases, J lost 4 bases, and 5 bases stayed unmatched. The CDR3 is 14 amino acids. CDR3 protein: CASSDWTGTYEQYF. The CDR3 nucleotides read TGTGCCAGCAGTGACTGGACAGGGACTTACGAGCAGTACTTC.

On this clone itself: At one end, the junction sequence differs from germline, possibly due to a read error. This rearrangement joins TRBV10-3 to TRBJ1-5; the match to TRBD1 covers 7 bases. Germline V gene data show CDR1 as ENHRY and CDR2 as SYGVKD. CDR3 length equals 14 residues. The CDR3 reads CAISYRGRNSHIIF. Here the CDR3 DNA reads TGTGCCATCAGCTACAGGGGCCGCAATAGCCACATCATTTTT.

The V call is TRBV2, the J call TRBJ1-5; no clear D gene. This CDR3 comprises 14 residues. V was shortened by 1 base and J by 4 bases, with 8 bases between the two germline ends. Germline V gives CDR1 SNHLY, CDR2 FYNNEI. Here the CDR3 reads CASSEVGENQPQHF. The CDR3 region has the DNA TGTGCCAGCAGTGAAGTAGGTGAGAATCAGCCCCAGCATTTT.

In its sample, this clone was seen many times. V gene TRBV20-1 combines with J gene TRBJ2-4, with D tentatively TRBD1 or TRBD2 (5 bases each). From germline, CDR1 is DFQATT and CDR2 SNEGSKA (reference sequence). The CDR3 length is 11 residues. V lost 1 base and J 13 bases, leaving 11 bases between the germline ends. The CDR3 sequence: CSARVGTEQYF. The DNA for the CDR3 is TGCAGTGCTAGAGTCGGGACGGAACAGTACTTC.

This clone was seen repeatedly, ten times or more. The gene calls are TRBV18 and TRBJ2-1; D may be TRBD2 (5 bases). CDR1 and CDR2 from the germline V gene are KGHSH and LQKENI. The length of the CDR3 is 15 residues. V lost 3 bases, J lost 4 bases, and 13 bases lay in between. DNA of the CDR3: TGTGCCAGCTCACCGGAGCCTTTAGCGTACAATGAGCAGTTCTTC. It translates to CASSPEPLAYNEQFF.

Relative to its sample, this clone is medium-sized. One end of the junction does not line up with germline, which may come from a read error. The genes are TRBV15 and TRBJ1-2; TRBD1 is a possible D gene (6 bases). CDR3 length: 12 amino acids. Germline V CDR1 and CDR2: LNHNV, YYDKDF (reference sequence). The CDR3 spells CATSRDEGVTAF. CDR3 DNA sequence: TGTGCCACCAGCAGAGATGAGGGGGTTACCGCCTTC.

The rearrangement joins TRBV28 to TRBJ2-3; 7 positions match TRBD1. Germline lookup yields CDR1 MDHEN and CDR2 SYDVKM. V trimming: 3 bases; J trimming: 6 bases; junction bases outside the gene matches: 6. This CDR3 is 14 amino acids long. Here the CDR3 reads CASSFDRVSDTQYF. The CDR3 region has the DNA TGTGCCAGCAGTTTTGACAGGGTTTCTGATACGCAGTATTTT.

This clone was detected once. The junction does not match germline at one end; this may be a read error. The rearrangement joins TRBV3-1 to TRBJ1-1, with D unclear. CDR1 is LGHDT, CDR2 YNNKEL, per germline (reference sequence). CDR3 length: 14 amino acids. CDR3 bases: TGTGCCAGAAGCCCCGACAACGGTGGGACTGAAGCTTTCTTT. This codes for CARSPDNGGTEAFF. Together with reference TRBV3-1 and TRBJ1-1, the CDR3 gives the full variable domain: DTAVSQTPKYLVTQMGNDKSIKCEQNLGHDTMYWYKQDSKKFLKIMFSYNNKELIINETVPNRFSPKSPDKAHLNLHINSLELGDSAVYFCARSPDNGGTEAFFGQGTRLTVV.

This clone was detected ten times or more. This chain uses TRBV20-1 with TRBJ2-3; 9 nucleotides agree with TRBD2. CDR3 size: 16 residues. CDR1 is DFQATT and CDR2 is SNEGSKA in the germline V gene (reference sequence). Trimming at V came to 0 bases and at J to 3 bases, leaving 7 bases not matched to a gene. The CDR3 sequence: CSARDGQRGATDTQYF. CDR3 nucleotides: TGCAGTGCTAGAGATGGGCAGCGGGGGGCTACAGATACGCAGTATTTT.

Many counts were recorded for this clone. CDR3 coding DNA: TGTGCCAGCAGCTCTCGGGACGGAGGGGGCGAAAAACTGTTTTTT. This sequence encodes CASSSRDGGGEKLFF. This sequence joins TRBV5-8 and TRBJ1-4, with 7 bases matching TRBD1. The CDR3 length is 15 residues. Unmatched junction bases numbered 10, after V lost 3 bases and J lost 8 bases. The germline gives CDR1 SGHTS, CDR2 YDEGEE.

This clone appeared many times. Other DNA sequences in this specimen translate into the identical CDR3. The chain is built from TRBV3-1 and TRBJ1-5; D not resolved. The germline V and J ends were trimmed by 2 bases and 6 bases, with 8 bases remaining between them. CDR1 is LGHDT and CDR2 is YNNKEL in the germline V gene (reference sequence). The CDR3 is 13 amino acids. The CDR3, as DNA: TGTGCCAGCAGCCAACGGCAGTTTCAGCCCCAGCATTTT. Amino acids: CASSQRQFQPQHF.

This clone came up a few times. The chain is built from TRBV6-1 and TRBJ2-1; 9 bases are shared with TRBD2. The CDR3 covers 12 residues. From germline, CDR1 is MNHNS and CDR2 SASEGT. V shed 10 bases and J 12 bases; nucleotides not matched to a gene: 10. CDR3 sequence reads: CAISRTSARQFF. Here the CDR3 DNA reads TGTGCCATCAGCCGGACTAGCGCGAGGCAGTTCTTC.

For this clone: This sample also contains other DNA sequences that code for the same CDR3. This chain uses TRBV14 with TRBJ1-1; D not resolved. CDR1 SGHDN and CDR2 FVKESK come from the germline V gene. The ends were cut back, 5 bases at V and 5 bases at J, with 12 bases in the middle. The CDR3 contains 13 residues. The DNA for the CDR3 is TGTGCCAGCAGCGCATACAGAAAAACTGAAGCTTTCTTT. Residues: CASSAYRKTEAFF.

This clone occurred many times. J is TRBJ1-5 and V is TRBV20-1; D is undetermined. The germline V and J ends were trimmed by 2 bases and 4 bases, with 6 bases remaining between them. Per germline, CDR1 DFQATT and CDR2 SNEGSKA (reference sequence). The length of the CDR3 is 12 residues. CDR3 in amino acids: CSARRGNQPQHF. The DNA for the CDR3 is TGCAGTGCTAGAAGAGGTAATCAGCCCCAGCATTTT.

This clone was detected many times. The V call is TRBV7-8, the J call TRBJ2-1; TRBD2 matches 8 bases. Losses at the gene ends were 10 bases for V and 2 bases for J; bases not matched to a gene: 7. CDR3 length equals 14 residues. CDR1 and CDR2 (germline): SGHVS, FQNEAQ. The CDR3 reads CATGGEGPYNEQFF. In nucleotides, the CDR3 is TGTGCCACCGGGGGGGAGGGACCCTACAATGAGCAGTTCTTC.

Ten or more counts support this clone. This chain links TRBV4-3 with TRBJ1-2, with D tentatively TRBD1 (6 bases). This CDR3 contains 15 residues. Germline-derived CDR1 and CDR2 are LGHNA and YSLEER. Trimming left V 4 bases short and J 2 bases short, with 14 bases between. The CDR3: CASSLGGAQNYGYTF. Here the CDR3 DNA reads TGCGCCAGCAGCCTCGGGGGCGCGCAGAACTATGGCTACACCTTC.

The CDR3: CSAPGPSGEQYF. DNA for the CDR3: TGCAGTGCTCCGGGACCTTCTGGGGAGCAGTACTTC. V is TRBV20-1 and J is TRBJ2-7; tentatively, D is TRBD1 or TRBD2 (5 bases each). Between the trimmed V and J ends, which lost 5 bases and 7 bases, there was a span of 15 bases. In germline, CDR1 is DFQATT, CDR2 SNEGSKA (reference sequence). The CDR3 spans 12 residues.

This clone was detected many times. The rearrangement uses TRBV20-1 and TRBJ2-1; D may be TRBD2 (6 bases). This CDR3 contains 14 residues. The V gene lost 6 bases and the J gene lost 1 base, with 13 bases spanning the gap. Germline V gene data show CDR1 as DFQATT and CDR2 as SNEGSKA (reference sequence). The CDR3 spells CSAPSVESYNEQFF. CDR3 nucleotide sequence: TGCAGTGCCCCTAGCGTTGAGTCCTACAATGAGCAGTTCTTC.